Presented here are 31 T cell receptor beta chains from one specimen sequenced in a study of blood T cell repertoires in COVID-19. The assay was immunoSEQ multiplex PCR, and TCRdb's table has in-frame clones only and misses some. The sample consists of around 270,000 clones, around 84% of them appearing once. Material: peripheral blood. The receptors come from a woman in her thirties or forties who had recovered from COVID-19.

The CDR3 is CASSEVGTRGDEQFF. CDR3 DNA: TGTGCCAGCAGTGAAGTGGGGACACGGGGAGATGAGCAGTTCTTC. The genes are TRBV2 and TRBJ2-1; a weak D match, TRBD1 (6 bases). Germline V gene data show CDR1 as SNHLY and CDR2 as FYNNEI. V dropped 1 base and J dropped 8 bases, with 15 bases sitting between them. CDR3 length: 15 residues.

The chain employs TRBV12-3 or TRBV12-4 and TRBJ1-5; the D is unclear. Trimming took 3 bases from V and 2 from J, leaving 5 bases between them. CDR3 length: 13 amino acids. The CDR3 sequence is CASSFLGNQPQHF. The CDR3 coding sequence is TGTGCCAGCAGTTTTTTAGGCAATCAGCCCCAGCATTTT.

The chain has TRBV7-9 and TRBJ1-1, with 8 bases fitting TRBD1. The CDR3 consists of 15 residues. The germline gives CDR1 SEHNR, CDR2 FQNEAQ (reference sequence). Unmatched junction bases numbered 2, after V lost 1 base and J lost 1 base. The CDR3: CASSLGDRRNTEAFF. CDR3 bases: TGTGCCAGCAGCTTAGGGGACAGGAGGAACACTGAAGCTTTCTTT.

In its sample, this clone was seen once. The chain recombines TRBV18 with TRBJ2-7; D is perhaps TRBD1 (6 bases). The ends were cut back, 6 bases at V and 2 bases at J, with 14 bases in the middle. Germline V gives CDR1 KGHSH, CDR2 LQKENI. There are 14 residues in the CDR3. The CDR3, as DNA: TGTGCCAGCTCTCTAGGGGGATCCCCCTACGAGCAGTACTTC. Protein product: CASSLGGSPYEQYF.

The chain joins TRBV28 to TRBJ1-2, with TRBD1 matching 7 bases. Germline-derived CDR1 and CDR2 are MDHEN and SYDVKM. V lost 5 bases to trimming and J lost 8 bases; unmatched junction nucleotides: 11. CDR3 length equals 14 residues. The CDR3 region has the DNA TGTGCCAGCAGTCCCCTCGACAGGGCTCACGGCTACACCTTC. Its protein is CASSPLDRAHGYTF.

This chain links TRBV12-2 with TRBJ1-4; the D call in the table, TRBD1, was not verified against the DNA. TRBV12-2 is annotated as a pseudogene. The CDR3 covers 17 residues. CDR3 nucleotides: TGTGCAAGTCGCTTAGCGTCCGACAGGGCACAAAATGAAAAACTGTTTTTT. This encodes CASRLASDRAQNEKLFF.

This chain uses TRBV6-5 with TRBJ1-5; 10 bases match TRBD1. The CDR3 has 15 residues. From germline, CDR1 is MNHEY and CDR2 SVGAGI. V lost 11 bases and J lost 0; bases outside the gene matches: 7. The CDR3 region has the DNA TGTGCCTCTCGACAGGGGGCTGATAGCAATCAGCCCCAGCATTTT. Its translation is CASRQGADSNQPQHF.

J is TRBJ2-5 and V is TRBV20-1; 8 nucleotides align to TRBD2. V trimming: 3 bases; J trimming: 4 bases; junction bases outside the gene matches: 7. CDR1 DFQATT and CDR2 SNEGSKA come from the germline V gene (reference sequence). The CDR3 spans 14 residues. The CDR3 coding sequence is TGCAGTGCTAGTGACGGGGGGGCTGGAGAGACCCAGTACTTC. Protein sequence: CSASDGGAGETQYF.

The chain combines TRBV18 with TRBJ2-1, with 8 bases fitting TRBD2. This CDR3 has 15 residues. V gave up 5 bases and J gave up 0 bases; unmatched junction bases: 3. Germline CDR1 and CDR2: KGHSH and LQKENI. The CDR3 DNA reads TGTGCCAGCTCAATAGCGGGGTTCTCCTACAATGAGCAGTTCTTC. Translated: CASSIAGFSYNEQFF.

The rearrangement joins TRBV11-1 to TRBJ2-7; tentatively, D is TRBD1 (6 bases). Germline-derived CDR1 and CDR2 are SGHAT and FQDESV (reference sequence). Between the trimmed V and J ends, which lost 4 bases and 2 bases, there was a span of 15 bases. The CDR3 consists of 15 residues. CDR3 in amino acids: CASSSTGTLTYEQYF. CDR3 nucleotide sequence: TGTGCCAGCAGCTCTACCGGGACACTAACCTACGAGCAGTACTTC.

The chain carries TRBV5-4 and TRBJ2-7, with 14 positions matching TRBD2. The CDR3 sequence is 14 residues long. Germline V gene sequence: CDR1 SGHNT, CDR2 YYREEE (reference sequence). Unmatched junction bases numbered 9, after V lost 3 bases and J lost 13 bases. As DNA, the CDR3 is TGTGCCAGCAGCTCCGGGACTAGCGGGGGTGGATTATACTTC. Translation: CASSSGTSGGGLYF. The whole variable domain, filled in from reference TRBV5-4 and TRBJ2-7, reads ETGVTQSPTHLIKTRGQQVTLRCSSQSGHNTVSWYQQALGQGPQFIFQYYREEENGRGNFPPRFSGLQFPNYSSELNVNALELDDSALYLCASSSGTSGGGLYFGPGTRLTVT.

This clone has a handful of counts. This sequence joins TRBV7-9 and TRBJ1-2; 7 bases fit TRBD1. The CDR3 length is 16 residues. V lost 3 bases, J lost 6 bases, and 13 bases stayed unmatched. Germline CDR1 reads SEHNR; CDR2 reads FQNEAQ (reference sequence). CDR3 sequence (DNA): TGTGCCAGCAGCTTCCGGTCCCGGGACCAGGGGGATGGCTACACCTTC. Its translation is CASSFRSRDQGDGYTF.

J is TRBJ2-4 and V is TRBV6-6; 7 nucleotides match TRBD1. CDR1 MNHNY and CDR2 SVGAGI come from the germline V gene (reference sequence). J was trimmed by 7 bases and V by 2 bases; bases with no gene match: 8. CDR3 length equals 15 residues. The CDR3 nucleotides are TGTGCCAGCAGTTACGACCAGGGGGTATCGAACATTCAGTACTTC. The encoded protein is CASSYDQGVSNIQYF.

The CDR3, as DNA: TGCGCCAGCAGCTTGGAGTTTAGAGGGTTTTGGCCCGGGGAGCTGTTTTTT. Translating it yields CASSLEFRGFWPGELFF. The gene calls are TRBV5-1 and TRBJ2-2; TRBD2 is a possible D gene (5 bases). With 0 bases removed from V and 6 bases from J, the gap between germline ends came to 18 bases. This CDR3 region has 17 residues. CDR1 is SGHRS, CDR2 YFSETQ, per germline.

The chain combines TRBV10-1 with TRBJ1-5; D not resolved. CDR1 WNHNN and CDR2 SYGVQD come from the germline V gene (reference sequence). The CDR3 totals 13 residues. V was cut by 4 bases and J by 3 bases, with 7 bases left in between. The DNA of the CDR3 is TGCGCCAGCAGTGCACAGAACAATCAGCCCCAGCATTTT. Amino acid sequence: CASSAQNNQPQHF.

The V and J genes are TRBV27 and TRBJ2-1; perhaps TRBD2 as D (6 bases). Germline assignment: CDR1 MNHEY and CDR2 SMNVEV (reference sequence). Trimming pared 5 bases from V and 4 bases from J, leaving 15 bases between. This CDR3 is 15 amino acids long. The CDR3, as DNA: TGTGCCAGCAGTCAGTCGGGGAGGTATTACAATGAGCAGTTCTTC. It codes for CASSQSGRYYNEQFF.

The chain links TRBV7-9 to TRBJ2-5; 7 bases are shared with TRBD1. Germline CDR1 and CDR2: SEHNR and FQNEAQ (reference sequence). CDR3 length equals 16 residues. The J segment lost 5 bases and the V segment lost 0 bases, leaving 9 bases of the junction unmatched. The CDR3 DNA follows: TGTGCCAGCAGCTTAGCAGGGGGCCGATACGGGGAGACCCAGTACTTC. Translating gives CASSLAGGRYGETQYF.

The CDR3 loop reads CASSLGQYYEQYF. CDR3 nucleotides: TGTGCCAGCAGCTTAGGACAGTACTACGAGCAGTACTTC. This chain uses TRBV11-3 with TRBJ2-7; perhaps TRBD1 as D (5 bases). CDR1 is SGHNT, CDR2 YENEEA, per germline. V lost 1 base to trimming and J lost 3 bases, with 7 bases between them. The CDR3 contains 13 residues.

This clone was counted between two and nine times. CDR3 loop: CASSLRPSGAYEQYF. DNA of the CDR3: TGTGCCAGCAGCTTGAGGCCTAGCGGAGCCTACGAGCAGTACTTC. The V and J genes are TRBV5-5 and TRBJ2-7, with TRBD2 matching over 7 bases. Germline V CDR1 and CDR2: SGHKS, YYEKEE (reference sequence). Losses at the gene ends were 1 base for V and 2 bases for J; bases not matched to a gene: 6. CDR3 length: 15 residues.

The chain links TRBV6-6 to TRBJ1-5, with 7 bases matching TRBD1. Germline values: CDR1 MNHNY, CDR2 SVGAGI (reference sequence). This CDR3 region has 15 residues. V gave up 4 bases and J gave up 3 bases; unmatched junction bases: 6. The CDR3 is CASSSMGQTNQPQHF. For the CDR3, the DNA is TGTGCCAGCAGTTCCATGGGACAGACCAATCAGCCCCAGCATTTT.

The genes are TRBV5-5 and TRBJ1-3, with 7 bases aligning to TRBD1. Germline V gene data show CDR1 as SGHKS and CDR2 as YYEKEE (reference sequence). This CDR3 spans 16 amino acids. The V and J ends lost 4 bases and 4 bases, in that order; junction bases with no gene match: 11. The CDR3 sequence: CASSTRQGVEGNTIYF. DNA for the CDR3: TGTGCCAGCAGCACACGACAGGGCGTAGAAGGAAACACCATATATTTT.

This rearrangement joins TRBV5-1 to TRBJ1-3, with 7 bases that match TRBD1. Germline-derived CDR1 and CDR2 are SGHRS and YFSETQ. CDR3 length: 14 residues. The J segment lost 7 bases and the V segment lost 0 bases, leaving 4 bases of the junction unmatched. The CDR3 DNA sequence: TGCGCCAGCAGCTTGGCAGGGGGAATCAACACCATATATTTT. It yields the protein CASSLAGGINTIYF.

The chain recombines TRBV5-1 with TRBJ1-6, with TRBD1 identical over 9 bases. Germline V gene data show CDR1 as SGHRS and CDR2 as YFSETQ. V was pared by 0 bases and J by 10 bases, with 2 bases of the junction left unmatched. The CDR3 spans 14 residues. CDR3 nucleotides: TGCGCCAGCAGCTTGGGACAGGGGGGCTCACCCCTCCACTTT. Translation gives CASSLGQGGSPLHF.

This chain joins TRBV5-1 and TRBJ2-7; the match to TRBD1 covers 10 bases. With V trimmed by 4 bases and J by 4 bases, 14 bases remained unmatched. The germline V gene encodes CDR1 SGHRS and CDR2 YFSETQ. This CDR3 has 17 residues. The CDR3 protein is CASSLVDGTGELYEQYF. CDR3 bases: TGCGCCAGCAGCCTCGTGGATGGGACAGGGGAGCTGTACGAGCAGTACTTC.

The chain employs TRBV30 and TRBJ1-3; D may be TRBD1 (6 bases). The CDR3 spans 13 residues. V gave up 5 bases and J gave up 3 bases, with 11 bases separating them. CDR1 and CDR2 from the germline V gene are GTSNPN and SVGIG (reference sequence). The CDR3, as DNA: TGTGCCTGGGACGGACAGCGTGGAAACACCATATATTTT. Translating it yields CAWDGQRGNTIYF.

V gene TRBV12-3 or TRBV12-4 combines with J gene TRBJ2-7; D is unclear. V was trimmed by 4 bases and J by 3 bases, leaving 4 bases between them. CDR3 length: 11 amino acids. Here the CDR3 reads CASSYYYEQYF. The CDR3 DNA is TGTGCCAGCAGTTATTACTACGAGCAGTACTTC.

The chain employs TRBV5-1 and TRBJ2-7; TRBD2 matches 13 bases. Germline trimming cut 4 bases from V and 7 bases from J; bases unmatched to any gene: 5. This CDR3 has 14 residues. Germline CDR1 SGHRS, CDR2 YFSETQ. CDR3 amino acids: CASSPTSGGGEQYF. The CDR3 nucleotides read TGCGCCAGCAGCCCAACTAGCGGGGGGGGTGAGCAGTACTTC. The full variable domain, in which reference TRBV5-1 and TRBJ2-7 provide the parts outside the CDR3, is KAGVTQTPRYLIKTRGQQVTLSCSPISGHRSVSWYQQTPGQGLQFLFEYFSETQRNKGNFPGRFSGRQFSNSRSEMNVSTLELGDSALYLCASSPTSGGGEQYFGPGTRLTVT.

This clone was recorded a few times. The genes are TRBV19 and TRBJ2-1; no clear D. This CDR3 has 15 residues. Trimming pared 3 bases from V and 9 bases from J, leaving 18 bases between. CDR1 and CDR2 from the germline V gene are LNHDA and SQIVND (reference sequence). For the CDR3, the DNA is TGTGCCAGTAGTATTGATGCAGGTGGCTATTTTGAGCAGTTCTTC. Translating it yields CASSIDAGGYFEQFF.

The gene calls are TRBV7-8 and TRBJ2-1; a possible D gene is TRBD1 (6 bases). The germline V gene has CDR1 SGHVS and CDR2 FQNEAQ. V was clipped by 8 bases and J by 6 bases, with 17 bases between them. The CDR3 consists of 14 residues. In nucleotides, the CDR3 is TGTGCCAGCGTTGACAGGACCCTCGGCAATGAGCAGTTCTTC. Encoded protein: CASVDRTLGNEQFF.

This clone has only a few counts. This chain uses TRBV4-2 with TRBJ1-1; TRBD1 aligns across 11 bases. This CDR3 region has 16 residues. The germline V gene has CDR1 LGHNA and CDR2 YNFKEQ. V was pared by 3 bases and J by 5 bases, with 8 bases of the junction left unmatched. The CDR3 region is CASSQFTGTGGTEAFF. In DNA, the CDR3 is TGTGCCAGCAGCCAGTTTACCGGGACAGGGGGAACTGAAGCTTTCTTT.

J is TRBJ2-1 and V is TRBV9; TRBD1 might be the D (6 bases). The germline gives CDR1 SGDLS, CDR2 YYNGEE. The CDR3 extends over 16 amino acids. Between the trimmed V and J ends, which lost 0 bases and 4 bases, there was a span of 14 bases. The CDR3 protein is CASSVGSRGWYNEQFF. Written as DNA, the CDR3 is TGTGCCAGCAGCGTAGGGTCCAGGGGCTGGTACAATGAGCAGTTCTTC.